The 27 T cell receptor beta chains below all came from one sample that was sequenced in a study of blood T cell repertoires in COVID-19. Produced via immunoSEQ multiplex PCR; TCRdb's table is partial and in-frame only. The sample consists of 150,000 to 200,000 clones, roughly three quarters of them appearing once. The source material was peripheral blood. These receptors came from a woman between 40 and 50 years old with COVID-19, enrolled during active disease.

The V and J genes are TRBV9 and TRBJ2-5, with 11 bases that match TRBD2. Germline V gives CDR1 SGDLS, CDR2 YYNGEE. V shed 2 bases, J shed 1 base, and the junction held 4 bases outside the gene matches. The CDR3 spans 16 residues. The CDR3 DNA reads TGTGCCAGCAGCGTTCTTAGCGGGAGGGGCCAAGAGACCCAGTACTTC. It is translated as CASSVLSGRGQETQYF.

The chain recombines TRBV6-6 with TRBJ1-1, with D tentatively TRBD1 (5 bases). The CDR3 extends over 14 amino acids. V lost 5 bases and J 0 bases, leaving 10 bases between the germline ends. Per germline, CDR1 MNHNY and CDR2 SVGAGI (reference sequence). The CDR3 nucleotides are TGTGCCAGCAGTCCGACAGACATGAACACTGAAGCTTTCTTT. Its translation: CASSPTDMNTEAFF.

This clone was recorded a few times. V usage is TRBV10-3 and J usage is TRBJ2-1; TRBD2 aligns across 8 bases. The germline gives CDR1 ENHRY, CDR2 SYGVKD. V shed 7 bases, J shed 7 bases, and the junction held 12 bases outside the gene matches. The CDR3 length is 15 residues. The CDR3 region has the DNA TGTGCCATCAACAGGGAGGCGAGCGGGGGTAATGAGCAGTTCTTC. Protein: CAINREASGGNEQFF.

The genes are TRBV5-1 and TRBJ1-1; the D gene is possibly TRBD1 (5 bases). V lost 3 bases and J lost 0, with 9 bases in between. There are 14 residues in the CDR3. Germline values: CDR1 SGHRS, CDR2 YFSETQ. CDR3 sequence reads: CASSSWTLNTEAFF. The CDR3 DNA follows: TGCGCCAGCAGCTCCTGGACACTGAACACTGAAGCTTTCTTT. Together with reference TRBV5-1 and TRBJ1-1, the CDR3 gives the full variable domain: KAGVTQTPRYLIKTRGQQVTLSCSPISGHRSVSWYQQTPGQGLQFLFEYFSETQRNKGNFPGRFSGRQFSNSRSEMNVSTLELGDSALYLCASSSWTLNTEAFFGQGTRLTVV.

The chain employs TRBV5-5 and TRBJ2-2; 9 bases align to TRBD2. V was pared by 4 bases and J by 0 bases, with 10 bases of the junction left unmatched. Per germline, CDR1 SGHKS and CDR2 YYEKEE (reference sequence). This CDR3 is 18 amino acids long. The CDR3 here is CASSPLVASGANTGELFF. DNA for the CDR3: TGTGCCAGCAGCCCCCTGGTGGCTAGCGGGGCGAACACCGGGGAGCTGTTTTTT.

Only one count was recorded for this clone. The CDR3 coding sequence is TGTGCCACCAGCAGAGATACAGGGGATGAAAAACTGTTTTTT. Translated: CATSRDTGDEKLFF. V gene TRBV15 combines with J gene TRBJ1-4; 7 bases align to TRBD1. CDR1 LNHNV and CDR2 YYDKDF come from the germline V gene (reference sequence). The CDR3 contains 14 residues. V was pared by 0 bases and J by 6 bases, with 1 base of the junction left unmatched.

The CDR3 nucleotides read TGTGCCAGCAGCCAAGTCCGGGACACTGGGGCCAACGTCCTGACTTTC. Encoded protein: CASSQVRDTGANVLTF. The chain joins TRBV4-2 to TRBJ2-6, with D tentatively TRBD1 (6 bases). The V and J ends lost 1 base and 2 bases respectively, with 9 bases between them. This CDR3 contains 16 residues. Germline-derived CDR1 and CDR2 are LGHNA and YNFKEQ.

CDR3 DNA: TGTGCCAGCAGTCGCACTCGGACGGGATACGAGCAGTACTTC. Translation: CASSRTRTGYEQYF. This chain connects TRBV6-5 to TRBJ2-7; TRBD2 might be the D (5 bases). The germline gives CDR1 MNHEY, CDR2 SVGAGI. The CDR3 runs to 14 residues. The V end was cut by 5 bases, the J end by 4 bases, with 15 bases between.

V and J are TRBV3-1 (or the pseudogene TRBV3-2) and TRBJ2-2; 7 nucleotides agree with TRBD1. The CDR3 is 16 amino acids. V was pared by 4 bases and J by 10 bases, with 15 bases of the junction left unmatched. Germline V gives CDR1 LGHDT, CDR2 YNNKEL (reference sequence). The CDR3 DNA follows: TGTGCCAGCAGCCCTGGACAGGTCGTTTCGGCCGAGGAGCTGTTTTTT. Its protein is CASSPGQVVSAEELFF.

The gene calls are TRBV6-2 or TRBV6-3 and TRBJ2-7; no definite D call. This CDR3 contains 12 residues. V lost 2 bases to trimming and J lost 2 bases, with 4 bases between them. Germline CDR1 and CDR2: MNHEY and SVGEGT. DNA for the CDR3: TGTGCCAGCAGTTACCGTGCCTACGAGCAGTACTTC. The encoded protein is CASSYRAYEQYF.

The chain has TRBV7-9 and TRBJ2-7; 7 bases are shared with TRBD2. CDR1 is SEHNR, CDR2 FQNEAQ, per germline (reference sequence). There are 15 residues in the CDR3. Trimming removed 5 bases from V and 3 bases from J; junction bases left unmatched: 10. The CDR3 nucleotides read TGTGCCAGCAGCCCCCGAGCTAGCGGCCTCTACGAGCAGTACTTC. This codes for CASSPRASGLYEQYF. Combining the CDR3 with reference TRBV7-9 and TRBJ2-7 gives the whole variable domain DTGVSQNPRHKITKRGQNVTFRCDPISEHNRLYWYRQTLGQGPEFLTYFQNEAQLEKSRLLSDRFSAERPKGSFSTLEIQRTEQGDSAMYLCASSPRASGLYEQYFGPGTRLTVT.

This clone was counted only a few times. The V gene is TRBV5-5, the J gene TRBJ1-1; D gene ambiguous. Germline V lookup: CDR1 SGHKS, CDR2 YYEKEE (reference sequence). CDR3 length: 13 amino acids. V was shortened by 5 bases and J by 0 bases, with 8 bases between the two germline ends. Written as DNA, the CDR3 is TGTGCCAGCAGTGCGTTCTTGAACACTGAAGCTTTCTTT. Residues: CASSAFLNTEAFF.

In DNA form, the CDR3 reads TGTGCCAGCAGCTCCTCCACAGATACGCAGTATTTT. Residues: CASSSSTDTQYF. J is TRBJ2-3 and V is TRBV5-4, with no clear D. This CDR3 contains 12 residues. V shed 3 bases and J shed 2 bases, with 4 bases lying between them. CDR1 SGHNT and CDR2 YYREEE come from the germline V gene (reference sequence).

The chain employs TRBV19 and TRBJ2-7; TRBD2 matches 13 bases. V lost 5 bases and J lost 2; bases outside the gene matches: 12. This CDR3 comprises 18 residues. Germline CDR1 and CDR2: LNHDA and SQIVND (reference sequence). The CDR3 nucleotides are TGTGCCAGTAGTGTCTATCCGGGACTAGCGGGGAGGACCTACGAGCAGTACTTC. This translates into CASSVYPGLAGRTYEQYF.

CDR3 sequence reads: CASSETGTVPYEQYF. DNA of the CDR3: TGTGCCAGCAGTGAAACCGGGACAGTCCCCTACGAGCAGTACTTC. The V call is TRBV2, the J call TRBJ2-7; 7 nucleotides agree with TRBD1. The CDR3 contains 15 residues. Germline CDR1 reads SNHLY; CDR2 reads FYNNEI. The ends lost 2 bases at V and 2 bases at J; junction bases unmatched: 6.

This sequence joins TRBV5-1 and TRBJ2-5; TRBD2 matches 7 bases. V was clipped by 4 bases and J by 2 bases; unmatched bases: 11. Germline CDR1 and CDR2: SGHRS and YFSETQ. The CDR3 sequence is 16 residues long. CDR3 in DNA: TGCGCCAGCAGCACAACGGGGGGAAACCTACAAGAGACCCAGTACTTC. Translation gives CASSTTGGNLQETQYF.

This chain connects TRBV30 to TRBJ1-5; D remains unclear. Germline-derived CDR1 and CDR2 are GTSNPN and SVGIG (reference sequence). The V end was cut by 2 bases, the J end by 0 bases, with 8 bases between. The CDR3 runs 14 residues. CDR3 in amino acids: CAWSTGYSNQPQHF. The CDR3 coding sequence is TGTGCCTGGAGTACGGGGTATAGCAATCAGCCCCAGCATTTT.

Here the CDR3 reads CASTESTGTHYEQYF. In DNA form, the CDR3 reads TGTGCCAGTACCGAATCCACCGGGACACACTACGAGCAGTACTTC. This chain uses TRBV19 with TRBJ2-7; TRBD1 might be the D (6 bases). This CDR3 contains 15 residues. V gave up 7 bases and J gave up 3 bases, with 19 bases separating them. In germline, CDR1 is LNHDA, CDR2 SQIVND (reference sequence).

The chain links TRBV6-6 to TRBJ1-1, with 8 bases lining up with TRBD1. The CDR3 is made up of 14 amino acids. The germline CDR1 and CDR2 sequences are MNHNY and SVGAGI (reference sequence). The V segment lost 2 bases and the J segment 7 bases; nucleotides outside the gene matches: 6. The CDR3, as DNA: TGTGCCAGCAGTTACGGTACAGGGGGTGGTGAAGCTTTCTTT. Translating gives CASSYGTGGGEAFF.

The chain carries TRBV5-4 and TRBJ2-7, with 11 positions matching TRBD2. Germline V gives CDR1 SGHNT, CDR2 YYREEE (reference sequence). The CDR3 runs 14 residues. The V segment lost 2 bases and the J segment 6 bases; nucleotides outside the gene matches: 4. This CDR3 reads CASSFLTSGTEQYF. The DNA of the CDR3 is TGTGCCAGCAGCTTCCTGACTAGCGGGACCGAGCAGTACTTC.

The chain recombines TRBV29-1 with TRBJ2-1, with TRBD1 matching 12 bases. V lost 4 bases and J lost 5; bases outside the gene matches: 3. Germline lookup yields CDR1 SQVTM and CDR2 ANQGSEA. The CDR3 extends over 14 amino acids. CDR3 in DNA: TGCAGCGTTGCGGGGACAGGGGGCCACAATGAGCAGTTCTTC. Its translation: CSVAGTGGHNEQFF.

The V call is TRBV4-3, the J call TRBJ2-3; a possible D gene is TRBD1 (5 bases). Germline V gives CDR1 LGHNA, CDR2 YSLEER. The V end lost 0 bases, the J end lost 1 base, and 11 bases lay between the germline ends. CDR3 length: 16 residues. CDR3 region: CASSQEVMGRTDTQYF. The CDR3 bases are TGCGCCAGCAGCCAAGAAGTTATGGGGCGCACAGATACGCAGTATTTT.

This clone appeared a few times. This chain connects TRBV7-9 to TRBJ2-5; 11 nucleotides agree with TRBD2. With V trimmed by 6 bases and J by 3 bases, 3 bases remained unmatched. CDR3 size: 14 residues. The germline CDR1 and CDR2 sequences are SEHNR and FQNEAQ (reference sequence). The DNA for the CDR3 is TGTGCCAGCAGGACTAGCGGGATGGAAGAGACCCAGTACTTC. The encoded protein is CASRTSGMEETQYF.

DNA for the CDR3: TGTGCCAGCAGCTTGCACGGTGGAAACACCATATATTTT. Its translation is CASSLHGGNTIYF. The rearrangement joins TRBV5-5 to TRBJ1-3; D is unresolved. Looked up from germline, CDR1 is SGHKS and CDR2 is YYEKEE (reference sequence). The CDR3 has 13 amino acids. The V end was cut by 1 base, the J end by 3 bases, with 5 bases between.

The J gene is TRBJ2-1, the V gene TRBV19; D unresolved. This CDR3 is built from 13 residues. Trimming took 3 bases from V and 7 from J, leaving 10 bases between them. CDR1 is LNHDA, CDR2 SQIVND, per germline (reference sequence). CDR3 coding DNA: TGTGCCAGTAGTATTAATATCCGGAATGAGCAGTTCTTC. It yields the protein CASSINIRNEQFF.

The CDR3 region is CATSRDVQEQYF. The CDR3 DNA follows: TGTGCCACCAGCAGAGATGTCCAGGAGCAGTACTTC. This rearrangement joins TRBV15 to TRBJ2-7; D is ambiguous. V lost 0 bases and J lost 7, with 7 bases in between. The CDR3 is 12 amino acids. CDR1 is LNHNV, CDR2 YYDKDF, per germline (reference sequence).

V usage is TRBV5-1 and J usage is TRBJ2-6; perhaps TRBD1 as D (6 bases). The V and J ends lost 0 bases and 0 bases respectively, with 16 bases between them. Germline-derived CDR1 and CDR2 are SGHRS and YFSETQ. The CDR3 covers 19 residues. Here the CDR3 reads CASSLAPQGSFSGANVLTF. The CDR3 DNA reads TGCGCCAGCAGCTTGGCCCCCCAGGGGTCCTTCTCTGGGGCCAACGTCCTGACTTTC.